This T cell receptor (beta chain) originates from a study of Ad26.COV2.S vaccination and SARS-CoV-2 variants. Whole-study context: Donor participated within the Ad26.COV2.S arm of the COV1001 trial. Ad26.COV2.S shots went into the muscle once or twice, 56 days apart. Study-level findings and limits: Substantial breadth in spike-specific CD8+ and CD4+ T cell responses was reportedly seen after vaccination. With respect to non-spike TCR breadth, vaccine and placebo recipients were similar.

Repertoires were generated with immunoSEQ multiplex PCR, while TCRdb's copy carries only in-frame clones and drops some. The data show 300,000 to 500,000 clones, 75% to 90% seen once. Treatment defined: 15 to 20 received Ad26.COV2.S at low or high dose, single or two shots; 5 received placebo; per-sample allocation not given. Vaccine and placebo recipients were sampled on day 63 after the first injection. The V gene's germline CDR1 is GTSNPN and CDR2 SVGIG (reference sequence). Trimming removed 4 bases at V and 5 bases at J, with 17 bases between. The CDR3 spans 14 residues. Concerning this clone: Its antigen is as yet unknown.

The sequencing used peripheral blood, collected in a trial of Ad26.COV2.S vaccine versus placebo. The sequence was obtained from a person between 18 and 65 years old who received the Ad26.COV2.S COVID-19 vaccine or a placebo. The rearrangement uses TRBV30 and TRBJ2-5, with D tentatively TRBD2 (6 bases). The CDR3 DNA is TGTGCCTGGAACTCCGGGGGAGCCGGCGAGACCCAGTACTTC. This sequence encodes CAWNSGGAGETQYF.